This TCR beta chain was sequenced in a study of cytomegalovirus exposure and HLA in healthy donors. Study-level points and caveats: Roughly uniform depth of sequencing across donors was assumed in presence/absence analyses.

Note on this clone: Antigen unknown.

Amplification used 60 Vbeta primers and 13 Jbeta primers. The repertoire was sequenced with immunoSEQ multiplex PCR; TCRdb's copy has only in-frame clones and lacks some. The table shows about 120,000 clones, with 70% to 80% occurring only once. The sequencing input was PBMCs. The TCR sequence derives from a young woman in good health and CMV-seropositive.

The CDR3 coding sequence is TGTGCCAGCAGCTTGAGGGGACAGGGGAACACTGAAGCTTTCTTT. Amino acid sequence: CASSLRGQGNTEAFF. The genes are TRBV7-9 and TRBJ1-1; TRBD1 aligns across 9 bases. CDR3 length equals 15 residues. Germline CDR1 is SEHNR and CDR2 is FQNEAQ (reference sequence). V dropped 3 bases and J dropped 1; count of bases not matched to a gene: 3. Supplemented by reference TRBV7-9 and TRBJ1-1, the full variable domain reads DTGVSQNPRHKITKRGQNVTFRCDPISEHNRLYWYRQTLGQGPEFLTYFQNEAQLEKSRLLSDRFSAERPKGSFSTLEIQRTEQGDSAMYLCASSLRGQGNTEAFFGQGTRLTVV.